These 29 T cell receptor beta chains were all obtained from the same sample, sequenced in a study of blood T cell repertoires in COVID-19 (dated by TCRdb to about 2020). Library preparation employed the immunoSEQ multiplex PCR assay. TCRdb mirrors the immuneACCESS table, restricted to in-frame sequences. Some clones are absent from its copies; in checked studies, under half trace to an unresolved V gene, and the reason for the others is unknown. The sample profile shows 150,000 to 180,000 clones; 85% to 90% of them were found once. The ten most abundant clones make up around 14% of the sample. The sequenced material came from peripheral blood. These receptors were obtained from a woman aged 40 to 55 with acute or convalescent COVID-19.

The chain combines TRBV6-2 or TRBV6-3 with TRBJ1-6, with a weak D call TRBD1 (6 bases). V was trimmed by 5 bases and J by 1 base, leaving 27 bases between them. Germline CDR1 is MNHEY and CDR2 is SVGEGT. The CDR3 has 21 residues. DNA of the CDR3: TGTGCCAGCAGTCCCAAGGGACCTACAGGGATTCTTAGGTCCTATAATTCACCCCTCCACTTT. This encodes CASSPKGPTGILRSYNSPLHF.

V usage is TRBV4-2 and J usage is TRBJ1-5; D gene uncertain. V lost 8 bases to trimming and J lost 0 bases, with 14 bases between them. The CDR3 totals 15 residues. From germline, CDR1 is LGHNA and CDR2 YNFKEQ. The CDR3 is CASCPETHSNQPQHF. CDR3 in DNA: TGTGCCAGCTGTCCGGAGACTCATAGCAATCAGCCCCAGCATTTT.

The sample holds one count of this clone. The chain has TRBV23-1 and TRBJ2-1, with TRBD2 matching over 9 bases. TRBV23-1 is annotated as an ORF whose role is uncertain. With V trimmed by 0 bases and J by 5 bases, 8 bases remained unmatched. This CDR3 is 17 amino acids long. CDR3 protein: CASSQSTAGGSHNEQFF. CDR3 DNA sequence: TGCGCCAGCAGTCAATCGACAGCGGGGGGAAGTCACAATGAGCAGTTCTTC.

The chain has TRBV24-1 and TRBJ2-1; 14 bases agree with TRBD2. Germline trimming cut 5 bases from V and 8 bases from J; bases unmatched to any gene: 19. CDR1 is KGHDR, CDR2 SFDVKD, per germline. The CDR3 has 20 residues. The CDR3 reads CATSAGFGTSGRTRADEQFF. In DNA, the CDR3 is TGTGCCACCAGTGCCGGATTCGGGACTAGCGGGAGAACACGAGCGGATGAGCAGTTCTTC.

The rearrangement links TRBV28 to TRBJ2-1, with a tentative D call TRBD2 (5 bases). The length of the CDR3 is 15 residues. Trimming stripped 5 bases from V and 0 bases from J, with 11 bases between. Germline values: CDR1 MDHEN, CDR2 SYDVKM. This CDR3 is CASSQTSDSYNEQFF. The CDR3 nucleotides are TGTGCCAGCAGTCAAACTAGTGACTCCTACAATGAGCAGTTCTTC.

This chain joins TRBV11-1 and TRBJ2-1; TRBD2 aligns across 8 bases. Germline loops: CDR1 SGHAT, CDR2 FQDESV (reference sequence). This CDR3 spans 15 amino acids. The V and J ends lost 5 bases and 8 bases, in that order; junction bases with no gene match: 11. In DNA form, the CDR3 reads TGTGCCAGCAGCCCCACGGGACTAGTCATCTATGAGCAGTTCTTC. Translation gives CASSPTGLVIYEQFF.

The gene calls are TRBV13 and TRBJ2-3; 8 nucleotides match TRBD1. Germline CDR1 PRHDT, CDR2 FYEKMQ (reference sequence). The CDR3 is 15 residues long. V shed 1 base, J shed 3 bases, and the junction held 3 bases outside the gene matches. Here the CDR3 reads CASSLDRGRTDTQYF. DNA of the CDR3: TGTGCCAGCAGCTTAGACAGGGGGAGGACAGATACGCAGTATTTT.

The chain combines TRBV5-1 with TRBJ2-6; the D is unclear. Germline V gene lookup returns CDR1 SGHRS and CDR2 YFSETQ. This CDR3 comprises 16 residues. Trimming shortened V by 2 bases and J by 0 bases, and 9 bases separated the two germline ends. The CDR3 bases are TGCGCCAGCAGCTTCCTACCAAACTCTGGGGCCAACGTCCTGACTTTC. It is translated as CASSFLPNSGANVLTF.

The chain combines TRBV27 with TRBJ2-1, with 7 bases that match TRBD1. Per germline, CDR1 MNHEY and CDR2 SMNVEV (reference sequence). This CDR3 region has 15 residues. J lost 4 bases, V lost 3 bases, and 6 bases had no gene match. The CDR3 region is CASSFRTGLYNEQFF. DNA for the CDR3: TGTGCCAGCAGTTTCCGGACAGGACTGTACAATGAGCAGTTCTTC.

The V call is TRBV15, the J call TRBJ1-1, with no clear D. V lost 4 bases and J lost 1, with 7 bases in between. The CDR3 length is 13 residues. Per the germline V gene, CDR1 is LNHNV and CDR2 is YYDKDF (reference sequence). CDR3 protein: CATSTDKNTEAFF. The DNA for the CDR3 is TGTGCCACCAGCACCGACAAGAACACTGAAGCTTTCTTT.

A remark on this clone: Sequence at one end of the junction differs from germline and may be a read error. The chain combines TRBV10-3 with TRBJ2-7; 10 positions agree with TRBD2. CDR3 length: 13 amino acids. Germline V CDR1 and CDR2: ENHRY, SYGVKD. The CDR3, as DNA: TGTGCCGGAAAACGGCTAGCGGGAGAGGATTGTTTATTC. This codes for CAGKRLAGEDCLF.

CDR3 residues: CASSLSDHRLRGFSGANVLTF. The CDR3 coding sequence is TGTGCCAGCAGTTTATCTGATCACAGGCTCCGCGGCTTCTCTGGGGCCAACGTCCTGACTTTC. The chain is built from TRBV27 and TRBJ2-6; D possibly corresponds to TRBD1 (5 bases). V lost 0 bases and J lost 0, with 21 bases in between. The germline V gene has CDR1 MNHEY and CDR2 SMNVEV (reference sequence). CDR3 length: 21 amino acids.

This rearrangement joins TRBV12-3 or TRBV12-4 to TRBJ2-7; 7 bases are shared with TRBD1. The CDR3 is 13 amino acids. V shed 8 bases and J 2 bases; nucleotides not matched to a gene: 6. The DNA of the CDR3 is TGTGCCAGCGCCCGGGACAGAGCCTACGAGCAGTACTTC. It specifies CASARDRAYEQYF.

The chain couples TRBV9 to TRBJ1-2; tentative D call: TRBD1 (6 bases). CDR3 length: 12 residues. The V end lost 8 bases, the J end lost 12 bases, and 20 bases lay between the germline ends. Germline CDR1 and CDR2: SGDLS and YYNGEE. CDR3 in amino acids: CASGGRDGKDTF. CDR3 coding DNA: TGTGCCAGTGGGGGCAGGGACGGGAAGGACACCTTC.

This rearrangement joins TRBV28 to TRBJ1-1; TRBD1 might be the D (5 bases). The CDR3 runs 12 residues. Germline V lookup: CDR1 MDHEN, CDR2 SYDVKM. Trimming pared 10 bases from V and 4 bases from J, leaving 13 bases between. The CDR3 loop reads CATQRGGTEAFF. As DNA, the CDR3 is TGTGCCACGCAGAGGGGAGGCACTGAAGCTTTCTTT.

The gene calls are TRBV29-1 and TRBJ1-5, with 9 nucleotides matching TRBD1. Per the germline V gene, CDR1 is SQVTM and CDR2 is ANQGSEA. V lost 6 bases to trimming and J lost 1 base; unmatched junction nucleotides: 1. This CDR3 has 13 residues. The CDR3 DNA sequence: TGCAGCGTGGGACAGGGAAGCAATCAGCCCCAGCATTTT. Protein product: CSVGQGSNQPQHF. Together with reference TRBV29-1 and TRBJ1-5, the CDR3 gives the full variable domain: SAVISQKPSRDICQRGTSLTIQCQVDSQVTMMFWYRQQPGQSLTLIATANQGSEATYESGFVIDKFPISRPNLTFSTLTVSNMSPEDSSIYLCSVGQGSNQPQHFGDGTRLSIL.

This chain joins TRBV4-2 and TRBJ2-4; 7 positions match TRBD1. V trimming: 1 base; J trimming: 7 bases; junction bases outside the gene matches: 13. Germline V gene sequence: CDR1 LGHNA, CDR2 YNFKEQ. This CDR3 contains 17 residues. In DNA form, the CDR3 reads TGTGCCAGCAGCCAAGGGGTGGGGACAGAGTTATCTAACATTCAGTACTTC. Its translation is CASSQGVGTELSNIQYF.

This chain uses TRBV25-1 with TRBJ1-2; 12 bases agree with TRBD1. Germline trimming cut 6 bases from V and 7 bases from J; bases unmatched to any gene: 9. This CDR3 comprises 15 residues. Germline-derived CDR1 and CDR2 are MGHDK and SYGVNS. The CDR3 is CASSPRDRGQGGYTF. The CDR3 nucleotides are TGTGCCAGCAGCCCACGGGACAGGGGGCAGGGTGGCTACACCTTC.

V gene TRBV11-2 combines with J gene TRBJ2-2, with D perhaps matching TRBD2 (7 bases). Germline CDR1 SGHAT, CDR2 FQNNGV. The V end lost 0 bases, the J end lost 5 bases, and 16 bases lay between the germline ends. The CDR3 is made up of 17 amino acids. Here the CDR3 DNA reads TGTGCCAGCAGCTTAGATACATTGGGGGGGCAGACCGGGGAGCTGTTTTTT. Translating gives CASSLDTLGGQTGELFF.

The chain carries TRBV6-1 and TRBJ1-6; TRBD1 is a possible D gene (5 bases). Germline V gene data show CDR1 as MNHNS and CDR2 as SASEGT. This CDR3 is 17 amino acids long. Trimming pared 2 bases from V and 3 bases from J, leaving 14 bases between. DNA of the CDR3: TGTGCCAGCAGTGAATGGGAAGGGGTACGCTATAATTCACCCCTCCACTTT. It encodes CASSEWEGVRYNSPLHF.

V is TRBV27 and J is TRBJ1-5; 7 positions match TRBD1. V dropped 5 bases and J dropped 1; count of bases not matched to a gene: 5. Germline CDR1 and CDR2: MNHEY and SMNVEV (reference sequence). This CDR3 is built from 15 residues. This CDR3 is CASSPSTGSNQPQHF. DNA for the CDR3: TGTGCCAGCAGTCCTTCGACAGGGAGCAATCAGCCCCAGCATTTT.

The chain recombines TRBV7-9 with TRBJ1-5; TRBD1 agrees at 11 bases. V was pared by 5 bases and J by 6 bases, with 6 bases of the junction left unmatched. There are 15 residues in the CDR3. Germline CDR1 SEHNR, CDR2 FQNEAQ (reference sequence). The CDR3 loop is CASSGGTGGSQPQHF. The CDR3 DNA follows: TGTGCCAGCAGCGGCGGGACAGGGGGAAGTCAGCCCCAGCATTTT.

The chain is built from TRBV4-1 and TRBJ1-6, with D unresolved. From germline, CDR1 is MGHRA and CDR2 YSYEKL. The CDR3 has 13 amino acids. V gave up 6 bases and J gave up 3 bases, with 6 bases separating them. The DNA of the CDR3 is TGCGCCAGCAGACAGAACTATAATTCACCCCTCCACTTT. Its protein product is CASRQNYNSPLHF.

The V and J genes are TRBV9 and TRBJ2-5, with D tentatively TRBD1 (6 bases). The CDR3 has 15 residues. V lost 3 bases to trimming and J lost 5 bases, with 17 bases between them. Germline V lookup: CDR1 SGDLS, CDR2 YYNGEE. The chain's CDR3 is CASSAQWGQGETQYF. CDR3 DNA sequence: TGTGCCAGCAGCGCCCAGTGGGGGCAGGGGGAGACCCAGTACTTC.

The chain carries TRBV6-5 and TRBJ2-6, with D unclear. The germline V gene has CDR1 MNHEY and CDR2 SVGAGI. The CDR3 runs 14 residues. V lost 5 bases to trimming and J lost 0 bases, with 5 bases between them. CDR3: CASSKLSGANVLTF. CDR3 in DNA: TGTGCCAGCAGTAAACTCTCTGGGGCCAACGTCCTGACTTTC.

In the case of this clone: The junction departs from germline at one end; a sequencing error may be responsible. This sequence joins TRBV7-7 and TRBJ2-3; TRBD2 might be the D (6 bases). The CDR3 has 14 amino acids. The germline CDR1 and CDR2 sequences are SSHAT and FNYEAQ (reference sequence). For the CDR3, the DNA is TGTGCTAGCAGCCGCAGCGGGAGCACAGATACGCAGTATTTT. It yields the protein CASSRSGSTDTQYF.

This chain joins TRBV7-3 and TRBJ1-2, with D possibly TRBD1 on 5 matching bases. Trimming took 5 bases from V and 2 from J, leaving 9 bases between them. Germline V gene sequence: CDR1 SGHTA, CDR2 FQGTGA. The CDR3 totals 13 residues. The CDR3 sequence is CASSPDKNYGYTF. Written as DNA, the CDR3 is TGTGCCAGCAGCCCGGACAAGAACTATGGCTACACCTTC.

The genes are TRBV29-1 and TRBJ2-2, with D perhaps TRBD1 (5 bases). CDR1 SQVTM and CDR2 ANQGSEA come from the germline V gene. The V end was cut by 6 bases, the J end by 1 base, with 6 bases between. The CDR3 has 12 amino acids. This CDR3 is CSVGQNTGELFF. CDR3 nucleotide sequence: TGCAGCGTCGGACAGAACACCGGGGAGCTGTTTTTT.

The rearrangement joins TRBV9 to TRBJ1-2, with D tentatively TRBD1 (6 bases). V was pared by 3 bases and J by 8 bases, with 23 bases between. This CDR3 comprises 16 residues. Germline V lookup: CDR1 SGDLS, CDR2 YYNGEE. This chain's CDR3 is CASSATAGGGREGYTF. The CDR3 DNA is TGTGCCAGCAGCGCAACGGCCGGCGGGGGGCGCGAGGGCTACACCTTC.